Listed below are T cell receptor beta chains from one sample, sequenced in a study of identical twins. MiXCR, applied by TCRdb to the 5' RACE reads, yields one record per CDR3 protein. The sample shows roughly 700,000 distinct CDR3 sequences, 8.6% of them seen only once. These records were also assigned to another study, of yellow fever vaccine responses in identical twins.

Sample: PBMCs. These receptors all come from a woman between 18 and 30 years old in good health. The CDR3 runs from the conserved cysteine through the conserved F or W. A D gene is named only where the DNA matches it firmly. The listing skips clone size in some rows; elsewhere it reads once, few, many or a size class.

CDR3 protein,CDR3 DNA,J gene,D gene,V gene,clone size
CASSQNSLGNTEAFF,TGTGCCAGCAGCCAAAACTCCCTCGGAAACACTGAAGCTTTCTTT,TRBJ1-1,NA,TRBV12-3/TRBV12-4,few
CASSSKLEQFF,TGTGCCAGCAGTTCCAAACTAGAGCAGTTCTTC,TRBJ2-1,NA,TRBV6-5,many
CSARDFQGPDTQYF,TGCAGTGCTAGAGACTTTCAGGGGCCAGATACGCAGTATTTT,TRBJ2-3,NA,TRBV20-1,NA
CSVLENTEAFF,TGCAGCGTACTAGAGAACACTGAAGCTTTCTTT,TRBJ1-1,NA,TRBV29-1,NA
CASSLAGGPRETQYF,TGTGCCAGCAGCCTAGCGGGAGGGCCACGAGAGACCCAGTACTTC,TRBJ2-5,TRBD2,TRBV12-3/TRBV12-4,many
CATSRDWGQGAGEQYF,TGTGCCACCAGCAGAGATTGGGGACAGGGGGCTGGCGAGCAGTACTTC,TRBJ2-7,TRBD1,TRBV15,NA
CASSSRTGGFNEQFF,TGTGCCAGCAGCTCTAGGACAGGGGGTTTCAATGAGCAGTTCTTC,TRBJ2-1,TRBD1,TRBV6-1,NA
CASSPLTRTDTQYF,TGTGCCAGCTCACCCTTAACTCGCACAGATACGCAGTATTTT,TRBJ2-3,NA,TRBV18,many
CSVERQLLYTF,TGCAGCGTTGAAAGACAGCTACTCTACACCTTC,TRBJ1-2,NA,TRBV29-1,NA
CASSFTLGPDTQYF,TGTGCCAGCAGCTTCACACTAGGACCAGATACGCAGTATTTT,TRBJ2-3,NA,TRBV11-2,many
CASSSYTGSGANVLTF,TGTGCCAGCAGTTCGTATACAGGCTCTGGGGCCAACGTCCTGACTTTC,TRBJ2-6,NA,TRBV2,few
CASSQDLGAGTDTQYF,TGTGCCAGCAGCCAAGATCTGGGGGCCGGCACAGATACGCAGTATTTT,TRBJ2-3,NA,TRBV3-1,NA
CASSLIQSGRNIQYF,TGTGCCAGCAGTTTAATCCAGTCGGGTAGGAACATTCAGTACTTC,TRBJ2-4,NA,TRBV28,NA
CASSPSLAGARYEQYF,TGTGCCAGCAGCCCCTCCTTAGCGGGAGCCCGCTACGAGCAGTACTTC,TRBJ2-7,TRBD2,TRBV28,NA
CALETQYF,TGTGCCTTGGAGACCCAGTACTTC,TRBJ2-5,NA,TRBV30,NA
CSVLLRGDTQYF,TGCAGCGTTTTACTTCGTGGCGATACGCAGTATTTT,TRBJ2-3,NA,TRBV29-1,few
CASRATGTGVDSPLHF,TGTGCCAGCAGGGCGACTGGGACAGGGGTTGATTCACCCCTCCACTTT,TRBJ1-6,TRBD1,TRBV12-3/TRBV12-4,NA
CASSPRTPEQFF,TGTGCCAGCAGTCCCCGCACGCCTGAGCAGTTCTTC,TRBJ2-1,NA,TRBV28,NA
CASSQDRQLNTEAFF,TGCGCCAGCAGCCAAGATAGGCAGCTGAACACTGAAGCTTTCTTT,TRBJ1-1,NA,TRBV4-3,few
CASSYGGRGDNEQFF,TGTGCCAGCAGTTATGGTGGGAGAGGAGACAATGAGCAGTTCTTC,TRBJ2-1,NA,TRBV6-5,few
CASRQGGLSNQPQHF,TGTGCCAGTAGACAGGGCGGGTTGAGCAATCAGCCCCAGCATTTT,TRBJ1-5,TRBD1,TRBV6-1,NA
CSAGTTYEQYF,TGCAGTGCCGGGACAACCTACGAGCAGTACTTC,TRBJ2-7,NA,TRBV20-1,NA
CAARVNYGYTF,TGTGCCGCCAGGGTAAACTATGGCTACACCTTC,TRBJ1-2,NA,TRBV12-3/TRBV12-4,few
CASIPGLAGKETQYF,TGTGCCAGTATCCCGGGACTAGCGGGAAAAGAGACCCAGTACTTC,TRBJ2-5,TRBD2,TRBV28,few
CASSGARAGGRADTQYF,TGTGCCAGCAGCGGCGCTCGGGCAGGGGGTCGCGCAGATACGCAGTATTTT,TRBJ2-3,TRBD1,TRBV5-5,NA
CATSDQGLQYF,TGTGCCACCAGTGACCAAGGACTGCAGTACTTC,TRBJ2-7,NA,TRBV24-1,few
CSARDRVGDTQYF,TGCAGCGCCCGAGACAGGGTGGGGGATACGCAGTATTTT,TRBJ2-3,TRBD1,TRBV29-1,many
CASSLDGLGTEAFF,TGTGCCAGCAGTTTAGATGGCCTGGGGACTGAAGCTTTCTTT,TRBJ1-1,NA,TRBV12-3/TRBV12-4,NA
CASSELGVNEAFF,TGTGCCAGCAGTGAATTGGGTGTTAATGAAGCTTTCTTT,TRBJ1-1,NA,TRBV6-4,NA
CASSLARGSNTGELFF,TGTGCCAGCAGTTTAGCCAGGGGGAGTAACACCGGGGAGCTGTTTTTT,TRBJ2-2,TRBD1,TRBV12-3/TRBV12-4,NA
CASSKPQGTATSSYNEQFF,TGTGCCAGCAGTAAGCCCCAGGGTACTGCGACGAGCTCCTACAATGAGCAGTTCTTC,TRBJ2-1,NA,TRBV6-2/TRBV6-3,few
CASSAGLATSTQYF,TGTGCCAGCAGCGCCGGACTAGCCACCTCGACGCAGTACTTC,TRBJ2-7,TRBD2,TRBV9,few
CASSFPGRHPSGNTIYF,TGTGCCAGCAGTTTCCCGGGACGGCATCCATCTGGAAACACCATATATTTT,TRBJ1-3,NA,TRBV12-3/TRBV12-4,few
CASRVSGGAGSYTF,TGTGCCAGCAGGGTTTCAGGCGGGGCAGGGAGCTACACCTTC,TRBJ1-2,NA,TRBV3-1,many
CASIPGLAALLGGNEQFF,TGTGCCAGCATTCCGGGACTAGCGGCCCTTCTTGGGGGCAATGAGCAGTTCTTC,TRBJ2-1,TRBD2,TRBV6-1,many
CASSLLGTGSNEQFF,TGTGCCAGCAGCTTGTTAGGGACAGGGTCCAATGAGCAGTTCTTC,TRBJ2-1,TRBD1,TRBV5-6,NA
CASSLVDPGQDVGREDNEQFF,TGTGCCAGCAGCTTGGTCGACCCGGGGCAGGATGTTGGGCGGGAGGACAATGAGCAGTTCTTC,TRBJ2-1,TRBD2,TRBV5-6,few
CASARDRDGEQYF,TGTGCTAGCGCCCGGGACAGGGACGGCGAGCAGTACTTC,TRBJ2-7,TRBD1,TRBV7-7,many
CAISETGLDTDTQYF,TGTGCCATCAGTGAGACCGGACTGGACACAGATACGCAGTATTTT,TRBJ2-3,NA,TRBV10-3,NA
CASSLEVSGNTIYF,TGTGCCAGCAGCTTAGAGGTCTCTGGAAACACCATATATTTT,TRBJ1-3,NA,TRBV11-2,many
CASSSPNEQFF,TGTGCCAGCAGCTCACCTAATGAGCAGTTCTTC,TRBJ2-1,NA,TRBV7-8,many
CASSLSAAGVAKNIQYF,TGTGCCAGCAGTTTATCCGCAGCGGGAGTAGCCAAAAACATTCAGTACTTC,TRBJ2-4,TRBD2,TRBV28,few
CASNWESGRAAPGELFF,TGTGCCAGCAACTGGGAGAGCGGGAGGGCCGCTCCCGGGGAGCTGTTTTTT,TRBJ2-2,TRBD2,TRBV28,NA
CATSTRATGELFF,TGTGCCACCAGCACCCGGGCCACCGGGGAGCTGTTTTTT,TRBJ2-2,NA,TRBV15,NA
CASSLDWGATYNEQFF,TGTGCCAGCAGCTTAGACTGGGGGGCCACCTACAATGAGCAGTTCTTC,TRBJ2-1,NA,TRBV11-2,NA
CSARPGLAGDEQYF,TGCAGTGCTAGACCGGGACTAGCGGGAGACGAGCAGTACTTC,TRBJ2-7,TRBD2,TRBV20-1,few
CSATDRLSVVTEAFF,TGCAGTGCGACGGACAGGCTTTCCGTGGTCACTGAAGCTTTCTTT,TRBJ1-1,TRBD1,TRBV20-1,few